Presented here are 22 T cell receptor beta chains from one specimen sequenced in a study of T cells after posttransplantation cyclophosphamide (TCRdb year 2016). Library preparation used the immunoSEQ multiplex PCR assay. Sourced from immuneACCESS, this table was stored by TCRdb with only in-frame sequences that have V and J called. A share of the clones is absent; for the studies checked, an unresolved V gene accounts for under half, and the remainder has no known explanation. The sample has about 47,000 clones on record, approximately 94% of them singletons. The top ten hold 2.5% to 3.5% of the sample. The source material was PBMCs. These receptors were obtained from a woman younger than 45 in good health and a related stem cell transplant donor.

The chain recombines TRBV28 with TRBJ2-1, with 10 nucleotides matching TRBD1. This CDR3 has 15 amino acids. The V segment lost 2 bases and the J segment 5 bases; nucleotides outside the gene matches: 3. CDR1 is MDHEN and CDR2 is SYDVKM in the germline V gene. DNA of the CDR3: TGTGCCAGCAGTTTACCGGGACAGGGGAACAATGAGCAGTTCTTC. Residues: CASSLPGQGNNEQFF.

This clone was recorded once. This chain connects TRBV7-8 to TRBJ1-1, with 8 bases matching TRBD1. The CDR3 has 15 residues. V trimming: 4 bases; J trimming: 1 base; junction bases outside the gene matches: 5. CDR1 and CDR2 (germline): SGHVS, FQNEAQ. Here the CDR3 reads CASSSDRVGNTEAFF. CDR3 bases: TGTGCCAGCAGCTCGGACAGGGTCGGGAACACTGAAGCTTTCTTT.

This clone was seen a single time. This chain joins TRBV13 and TRBJ2-7; D is unclear. The CDR3 runs 11 residues. Germline CDR1 PRHDT, CDR2 FYEKMQ (reference sequence). V lost 5 bases and J 6 bases, leaving 8 bases between the germline ends. CDR3: CASSITGEQYF. DNA of the CDR3: TGTGCCAGCAGCATCACTGGCGAGCAGTACTTC.

This clone was seen once. V usage is TRBV4-1 and J usage is TRBJ2-3; a weak D match, TRBD1 (6 bases). The CDR3 covers 15 residues. The ends were cut back, 5 bases at V and 6 bases at J, with 18 bases in the middle. In germline, CDR1 is MGHRA, CDR2 YSYEKL. Here the CDR3 reads CASSSRGTGGDTQYF. The CDR3 DNA reads as TGCGCCAGCAGCTCGAGGGGGACGGGCGGTGATACGCAGTATTTT.

The chain uses TRBV11-2 and TRBJ1-1; no firm D call. The CDR3 spans 13 residues. V lost 0 bases and J lost 10, with 12 bases in between. CDR1 and CDR2 from the germline V gene are SGHAT and FQNNGV. This CDR3 reads CASSLDRTRGAFF. The CDR3 DNA reads TGTGCCAGCAGCTTAGACCGGACGCGGGGAGCTTTCTTT.

The genes are TRBV19 and TRBJ2-7; 8 bases match TRBD2. The CDR3 contains 16 residues. V shed 1 base and J 7 bases; nucleotides not matched to a gene: 12. CDR1 is LNHDA and CDR2 is SQIVND in the germline V gene (reference sequence). The DNA for the CDR3 is TGTGCCAGTAGTATAGCCGTCACTAGCGGACTTAAAGAGCAGTACTTC. Protein product: CASSIAVTSGLKEQYF.

CDR3 amino acids: CASSLLGTDTQYF. The CDR3 coding sequence is TGTGCCAGCAGCCTCCTTGGCACAGATACGCAGTATTTT. The chain links TRBV11-2 to TRBJ2-3; D unresolved. Germline CDR1 and CDR2: SGHAT and FQNNGV. This CDR3 is built from 13 residues. V was trimmed by 5 bases and J by 1 base, leaving 7 bases between them.

The chain joins TRBV4-3 to TRBJ1-2; perhaps TRBD1 as D (5 bases). CDR1 and CDR2 from the germline V gene are LGHNA and YSLEER. V was pared by 3 bases and J by 0 bases, with 11 bases between. This CDR3 contains 15 residues. The CDR3 loop reads CASSHYGGANYGYTF. The DNA for the CDR3 is TGCGCCAGCAGCCACTATGGGGGGGCTAACTATGGCTACACCTTC.

This chain uses TRBV19 with TRBJ1-4, with D possibly being TRBD1 (6 bases). CDR1 and CDR2 from the germline V gene are LNHDA and SQIVND (reference sequence). CDR3 length equals 14 residues. V lost 7 bases and J 7 bases, leaving 16 bases between the germline ends. Here the CDR3 DNA reads TGTGCCAGTAACCCCCAGGGGTGGGCTGAAAAACTGTTTTTT. Translating it yields CASNPQGWAEKLFF.

This sequence joins TRBV11-2 and TRBJ2-1, with 9 bases aligning to TRBD1. Trimming removed 6 bases from V and 7 bases from J; junction bases left unmatched: 10. Germline lookup yields CDR1 SGHAT and CDR2 FQNNGV. The CDR3 covers 15 residues. As DNA, the CDR3 is TGTGCCAGCAGTTACCGGGACAGGGCTCGAAATGAGCAGTTCTTC. As protein: CASSYRDRARNEQFF.

The chain employs TRBV23-1 and TRBJ1-5; 11 bases agree with TRBD1. TRBV23-1 is known as an ORF, though its function is uncertain. The CDR3 has 16 residues. V shed 1 base and J 4 bases; nucleotides not matched to a gene: 3. The CDR3 DNA reads TGCGCCAGCAGTCAATGGGGACAGGGGGAAAATCAGCCCCAGCATTTT. Its protein product is CASSQWGQGENQPQHF.

The genes are TRBV9 and TRBJ2-7; 10 nucleotides match TRBD1. The CDR3 is 14 residues long. CDR1 and CDR2 (germline): SGDLS, YYNGEE. The J segment lost 7 bases and the V segment lost 3 bases, leaving 7 bases of the junction unmatched. The CDR3 DNA follows: TGTGCCAGCAGCGCCCGGACAGGGGGGAGGGAGCAGTACTTC. As protein: CASSARTGGREQYF.

The V and J genes are TRBV7-8 and TRBJ1-1; unclear D gene. The ends were cut back, 0 bases at V and 6 bases at J, with 11 bases in the middle. CDR3 size: 14 residues. Looked up from germline, CDR1 is SGHVS and CDR2 is FQNEAQ. The CDR3 DNA sequence: TGTGCCAGCAGCTTAGCTGCGAGTTCGGCTGAAGCTTTCTTT. It is translated as CASSLAASSAEAFF.

The chain couples TRBV5-6 to TRBJ2-7; possible D gene TRBD2, 5 bases. CDR1 and CDR2 (germline): SGHDT, YYEEEE. V was trimmed by 0 bases and J by 3 bases, leaving 13 bases between them. This CDR3 has 15 amino acids. CDR3 amino acids: CASSLVGDTSYEQYF. CDR3 sequence (DNA): TGTGCCAGCAGCTTGGTGGGAGACACTAGCTACGAGCAGTACTTC.

This chain joins TRBV6-5 and TRBJ1-2; weak D call: TRBD1 (5 bases). This CDR3 is 14 amino acids long. The germline V gene encodes CDR1 MNHEY and CDR2 SVGAGI. Trimming took off 6 bases at V and 3 bases at J, with 14 bases between the two ends. The CDR3, as DNA: TGTGCCAGCAGATCCTATTCAGGGTACTATGGCTACACCTTC. Its translation is CASRSYSGYYGYTF.

The rearrangement joins TRBV4-1 to TRBJ2-1; 8 bases are a match to TRBD2. CDR1 is MGHRA, CDR2 YSYEKL, per germline. The CDR3 covers 16 residues. V lost 4 bases to trimming and J lost 9 bases; unmatched junction nucleotides: 14. As DNA, the CDR3 is TGCGCCAGCAGCCGAAACGGGGGGGCGGAGGTAGCTGAGCAGTTCTTC. Translated, it gives CASSRNGGAEVAEQFF.

This clone was counted a few times. The V call is TRBV18, the J call TRBJ1-6, with a tentative D call TRBD1 (6 bases). V dropped 1 base and J dropped 14 bases, with 21 bases sitting between them. Germline loops: CDR1 KGHSH, CDR2 LQKENI. There are 16 residues in the CDR3. CDR3: CASSPQARREKGALHF. The DNA of the CDR3 is TGTGCCAGCTCACCACAGGCGCGGCGGGAGAAGGGGGCCCTCCACTTT. The complete variable domain, with remaining parts taken from reference TRBV18 and TRBJ1-6, reads NAGVMQNPRHLVRRRGQEARLRCSPMKGHSHVYWYRQLPEEGLKFMVYLQKENIIDESGMPKERFSAEFPKEGPSILRIQQVVRGDSAAYFCASSPQARREKGALHFGNGTRLTVT.

In its sample, this clone was seen once. A junction end diverges from the germline sequence, so it may reflect a read error. The rearrangement uses TRBV30 and TRBJ1-2; D is unclear. The CDR3 sequence is 15 residues long. The germline gives CDR1 GTSNPN, CDR2 SVGIG (reference sequence). CDR3 nucleotides: TGTGCCTGGAGACGGGGAAGCGGGGTTAACTATGGCTGCACCTTC. Protein sequence: CAWRRGSGVNYGCTF.

The chain combines TRBV7-2 with TRBJ2-7; D might be TRBD2 (7 bases). Trimming removed 6 bases at V and 7 bases at J, with 22 bases between. Germline lookup yields CDR1 SGHTA and CDR2 FQGNSA. This CDR3 spans 15 amino acids. CDR3 sequence reads: CASRGSGGATREQYF. The CDR3 nucleotides read TGTGCCAGCAGAGGGAGTGGGGGGGCAACGAGGGAGCAGTACTTC.

The genes are TRBV19 and TRBJ1-5; 7 nucleotides align to TRBD1. V gave up 4 bases and J gave up 0 bases; unmatched junction bases: 3. The germline gives CDR1 LNHDA, CDR2 SQIVND (reference sequence). CDR3 length: 15 amino acids. This chain's CDR3 is CASSTRQGSNQPQHF. In nucleotides, the CDR3 is TGTGCCAGTAGTACACGACAGGGTAGCAATCAGCCCCAGCATTTT.

This clone appeared once. The chain carries TRBV5-1 and TRBJ1-1; TRBD1 matches 8 bases. The ends lost 5 bases at V and 4 bases at J; junction bases unmatched: 7. CDR1 and CDR2 (germline): SGHRS, YFSETQ. The CDR3 is made up of 14 amino acids. The CDR3 coding sequence is TGCGCCAGCAGAATTCAGGGGGCAACCACTGAAGCTTTCTTT. Translation: CASRIQGATTEAFF.

V is TRBV6-4 and J is TRBJ1-1; 8 nucleotides line up with TRBD1. Germline loops: CDR1 MRHNA, CDR2 SNTAGT. The CDR3 runs to 14 residues. Trimming removed 6 bases from V and 1 base from J; junction bases left unmatched: 4. CDR3 coding DNA: TGTGCCAGCAGCGGACAGGGACCGAACACTGAAGCTTTCTTT. This sequence encodes CASSGQGPNTEAFF.